The 30 T cell receptor beta chains below all came from one sample that was sequenced in a study of blood T cell repertoires in COVID-19 (dated by TCRdb to 2020 to 2021). Library method: the immunoSEQ multiplex PCR assay. This is the immuneACCESS table as TCRdb keeps it, with only in-frame sequences that have V and J called. A part of the clones is gone; compared with another copy, unresolved V genes explain less than half, and the rest is unexplained. The sample table records 360,000 or so clones; about 90% of these occur just once. The ten most abundant clones make up 6% to 7.5% of the sample. Material for sequencing was peripheral blood. The receptors here all came from a man between 18 and 29 years old with active or convalescent COVID-19.

This chain links TRBV18 with TRBJ2-7; 8 nucleotides match TRBD1. The CDR3 loop spans 15 amino acids. V trimming: 3 bases; J trimming: 2 bases; junction bases outside the gene matches: 6. Germline loops: CDR1 KGHSH, CDR2 LQKENI. CDR3 coding DNA: TGTGCCAGCTCACCCCCGACAGGGGTCCCCTACGAGCAGTACTTC. It translates to CASSPPTGVPYEQYF. The whole variable domain, filled in from reference TRBV18 and TRBJ2-7, reads NAGVMQNPRHLVRRRGQEARLRCSPMKGHSHVYWYRQLPEEGLKFMVYLQKENIIDESGMPKERFSAEFPKEGPSILRIQQVVRGDSAAYFCASSPPTGVPYEQYFGPGTRLTVT.

The chain joins TRBV28 to TRBJ2-5, with 9 nucleotides matching TRBD1. The CDR3 length is 14 residues. With V trimmed by 5 bases and J by 5 bases, 6 bases remained unmatched. CDR1 MDHEN and CDR2 SYDVKM come from the germline V gene. CDR3 loop: CASSVTGGRETQYF. In DNA form, the CDR3 reads TGTGCCAGCAGTGTCACAGGGGGCCGGGAGACCCAGTACTTC.

The V gene is TRBV7-3, the J gene TRBJ2-1; 13 bases match TRBD2. J lost 6 bases, V lost 4 bases, and 3 bases had no gene match. Germline V gives CDR1 SGHTA, CDR2 FQGTGA. This CDR3 spans 15 amino acids. The CDR3 protein is CASSSTSGGFNEQFF. The CDR3 nucleotides are TGTGCCAGCAGCTCGACTAGCGGGGGGTTCAATGAGCAGTTCTTC.

V is TRBV7-2 and J is TRBJ2-7; 8 bases agree with TRBD1. This CDR3 is 16 amino acids long. CDR1 and CDR2 from the germline V gene are SGHTA and FQGNSA. V trimming: 6 bases; J trimming: 2 bases; junction bases outside the gene matches: 12. The CDR3 DNA reads TGTGCCAGCAGGATGATGACAGGGGTTACCACCTACGAGCAGTACTTC. Amino acid sequence: CASRMMTGVTTYEQYF.

This sequence joins TRBV21-1 and TRBJ1-2; the table's D call, TRBD1, was not checked against the DNA. TRBV21-1 constitutes a pseudogene. The CDR3 is made up of 13 amino acids. CDR3 sequence reads: CASSSRDRAGYTF. The DNA for the CDR3 is TGTGCCAGCAGCTCCCGGGACAGAGCTGGCTACACCTTC.

The chain is built from TRBV19 and TRBJ2-5, with D maybe TRBD2 (6 bases). This CDR3 region has 13 residues. CDR1 and CDR2 (germline): LNHDA, SQIVND (reference sequence). Trimming took off 4 bases at V and 1 base at J, with 7 bases between the two ends. The CDR3 sequence: CASSSGAQETQYF. The CDR3 bases are TGTGCCAGTAGTAGCGGGGCCCAAGAGACCCAGTACTTC.

The chain couples TRBV28 to TRBJ2-3, with TRBD2 identical over 7 bases. The CDR3 runs 14 residues. The V segment lost 2 bases and the J segment 5 bases; nucleotides outside the gene matches: 4. Germline V gives CDR1 MDHEN, CDR2 SYDVKM. The CDR3 nucleotides read TGTGCCAGCAGTTTACGGGACTACGGAGATACGCAGTATTTT. This encodes CASSLRDYGDTQYF. The full variable domain, with the rest looked up from reference TRBV28 and TRBJ2-3, is DVKVTQSSRYLVKRTGEKVFLECVQDMDHENMFWYRQDPGLGLRLIYFSYDVKMKEKGDIPEGYSVSREKKERFSLILESASTNQTSMYLCASSLRDYGDTQYFGPGTRLTVL.

The chain carries TRBV9 and TRBJ1-4, with D possibly TRBD1 on 6 matching bases. The CDR3 consists of 16 residues. Trimming removed 3 bases from V and 0 bases from J, with 12 bases in between. Germline CDR1 is SGDLS and CDR2 is YYNGEE. The CDR3 region is CASSAGTRPTNEKLFF. The CDR3 region has the DNA TGTGCCAGCAGCGCGGGGACACGACCAACTAATGAAAAACTGTTTTTT.

V and J are TRBV6-5 and TRBJ1-5, with TRBD1 matching 9 bases. Germline CDR1 and CDR2: MNHEY and SVGAGI. V shed 6 bases and J 6 bases; nucleotides not matched to a gene: 9. The CDR3 is 15 amino acids. In DNA, the CDR3 is TGTGCCAGCAGCTCACAGGGGGCTCGCGGTCAGCCCCAGCATTTT. Translated, it gives CASSSQGARGQPQHF.

As DNA, the CDR3 is TGTGCCAGCAGTTATCTGGCGGGACACACCGGGGAGCTGTTTTTT. Residues: CASSYLAGHTGELFF. The chain couples TRBV6-6 to TRBJ2-2, with D possibly TRBD2 on 6 matching bases. Germline V CDR1 and CDR2: MNHNY, SVGAGI (reference sequence). Trimming stripped 3 bases from V and 3 bases from J, with 11 bases between. The CDR3 sequence is 15 residues long.

The chain employs TRBV5-1 and TRBJ2-2, with D perhaps TRBD1 (6 bases). V was shortened by 3 bases and J by 0 bases, with 12 bases between the two germline ends. Germline V gene sequence: CDR1 SGHRS, CDR2 YFSETQ. The CDR3 sequence is 16 residues long. This chain's CDR3 is CASSYRGGPNTGELFF. CDR3 nucleotides: TGCGCCAGCAGCTACCGAGGGGGTCCGAACACCGGGGAGCTGTTTTTT.

The rearrangement uses TRBV11-2 and TRBJ2-2, with a possible D match to TRBD1 (7 bases). Per germline, CDR1 SGHAT and CDR2 FQNNGV. Trimming took off 3 bases at V and 2 bases at J, with 10 bases between the two ends. This CDR3 is built from 15 residues. In DNA form, the CDR3 reads TGTGCCAGCAGCTTCCAGGGGGGTAACACCGGGGAGCTGTTTTTT. Its protein is CASSFQGGNTGELFF. Using reference TRBV11-2 and TRBJ2-2 for the parts outside the CDR3, the full variable domain is EAGVAQSPRYKIIEKRQSVAFWCNPISGHATLYWYQQILGQGPKLLIQFQNNGVVDDSQLPKDRFSAERLKGVDSTLKIQPAKLEDSAVYLCASSFQGGNTGELFFGEGSRLTVL.

The chain has TRBV7-2 and TRBJ2-3; D possibly corresponds to TRBD1 (7 bases). Trimming took 4 bases from V and 3 from J, leaving 14 bases between them. This CDR3 has 15 residues. Germline values: CDR1 SGHTA, CDR2 FQGNSA. CDR3 region: CASSSGGIGTDTQYF. CDR3 nucleotide sequence: TGTGCCAGCAGCTCAGGGGGGATTGGGACAGATACGCAGTATTTT.

This chain joins TRBV5-1 and TRBJ2-7; tentatively, D is TRBD2 (5 bases). CDR3 size: 15 residues. Germline values: CDR1 SGHRS, CDR2 YFSETQ. Trimming removed 1 base at V and 3 bases at J, with 14 bases between. The CDR3 nucleotides are TGCGCCAGCAGCTTGTTCTGGACGGGGAACTACGAGCAGTACTTC. Translated, it gives CASSLFWTGNYEQYF.

This CDR3 is CASSYPQGQGNYGYTF. CDR3 coding DNA: TGTGCCAGCAGTTACCCACAGGGACAGGGGAACTATGGCTACACCTTC. This chain links TRBV6-5 with TRBJ1-2; TRBD1 aligns across 10 bases. The CDR3 length is 16 residues. Trimming at V came to 2 bases and at J to 2 bases, leaving 5 bases not matched to a gene. Germline CDR1 reads MNHEY; CDR2 reads SVGAGI.

The chain couples TRBV7-8 to TRBJ1-5, with D perhaps TRBD1 (6 bases). Germline CDR1 SGHVS, CDR2 FQNEAQ. This CDR3 has 14 residues. Trimming took 2 bases from V and 3 from J, leaving 8 bases between them. CDR3 residues: CASSLRTVNQPQHF. The DNA of the CDR3 is TGTGCCAGCAGCTTACGGACAGTCAATCAGCCCCAGCATTTT.

Notes on this clone: At one of its ends the junction is not consistent with the germline gene, which may arise from a read error. The rearrangement links TRBV24-1 to TRBJ2-6; TRBD1 might be the D (5 bases). The CDR3 covers 15 residues. Looked up from germline, CDR1 is KGHDR and CDR2 is SFDVKD. This CDR3 is CATSDKSAGANVLTF. As DNA, the CDR3 is TGTGCCACCAGTGATAAGTCAGCTGGGGCCAACGTGCTGACTTTC.

The genes are TRBV3-1 (or the pseudogene TRBV3-2) and TRBJ1-4; 7 positions agree with TRBD1. J gave up 1 base and V 4 bases, and 6 bases lay outside the gene matches. Germline lookup yields CDR1 LGHDT and CDR2 YNNKEL (reference sequence). This CDR3 comprises 16 residues. The CDR3 region is CASSPHNRGTNEKLFF. As DNA, the CDR3 is TGTGCCAGCAGCCCACACAACAGGGGAACTAATGAAAAACTGTTTTTT.

The V call is TRBV5-8, the J call TRBJ1-5; D is possibly TRBD1 (5 bases). The germline V gene encodes CDR1 SGHTS and CDR2 YDEGEE. The CDR3 sequence is 15 residues long. V shed 4 bases and J shed 6 bases, with 17 bases lying between them. CDR3 sequence: CASSRHGGGGQPQHF. In DNA, the CDR3 is TGTGCCAGCAGCCGTCACGGGGGGGGTGGTCAGCCCCAGCATTTT.

The chain has TRBV27 and TRBJ1-2, with 9 bases fitting TRBD1. The V and J ends lost 6 bases and 7 bases, in that order; junction bases with no gene match: 6. Per the germline V gene, CDR1 is MNHEY and CDR2 is SMNVEV (reference sequence). The CDR3 covers 13 residues. The CDR3 DNA follows: TGTGCCAGCAGCGCGACAGGGGGATTTGGCTACACCTTC. Translating it yields CASSATGGFGYTF.

The chain uses TRBV15 and TRBJ1-1; D remains unclear. This CDR3 has 15 residues. Germline V gene sequence: CDR1 LNHNV, CDR2 YYDKDF (reference sequence). The V end was cut by 1 base, the J end by 3 bases, with 12 bases between. The CDR3 DNA reads TGTGCCACCAGCAGAGCCGCCGGGCGGGACACTGAAGCTTTCTTT. This codes for CATSRAAGRDTEAFF.

About this clone itself: Other DNA variants within this sample encode the same CDR3. The chain recombines TRBV6-5 with TRBJ1-2; 7 nucleotides match TRBD1. CDR1 MNHEY and CDR2 SVGAGI come from the germline V gene. Unmatched junction bases numbered 5, after V lost 5 bases and J lost 5 bases. The CDR3 totals 13 residues. CDR3 sequence: CASSRDSLYGYTF. As DNA, the CDR3 is TGTGCCAGCAGTCGGGACAGCCTTTATGGCTACACCTTC.

This clone has more than one count but fewer than ten. The CDR3 DNA sequence: TGTGCCAGCAGTTGGGACAGGGGCGCCGGGGAGCTGTTTTTT. Its protein is CASSWDRGAGELFF. The rearrangement links TRBV27 to TRBJ2-2; 10 bases match TRBD1. In germline, CDR1 is MNHEY, CDR2 SMNVEV (reference sequence). This CDR3 comprises 14 residues. V was pared by 4 bases and J by 6 bases, with 2 bases of the junction left unmatched.

This clone was seen once. This chain connects TRBV3-1 (or the pseudogene TRBV3-2) to TRBJ1-2; tentatively, D is TRBD1 (5 bases). Deletions cut 5 bases from V and 4 bases from J, with 11 bases between. The CDR3 totals 13 residues. CDR1 and CDR2 from the germline V gene are LGHDT and YNNKEL (reference sequence). The DNA for the CDR3 is TGTGCCAGCAGCTGGCCGGGACTCTATGGCTACACCTTC. Translation gives CASSWPGLYGYTF.

This chain connects TRBV5-8 to TRBJ1-1; TRBD1 aligns across 10 bases. The junction had 9 bases not matched to a gene; V was cut back by 2 bases and J by 5 bases. This CDR3 is built from 16 residues. CDR1 and CDR2 from the germline V gene are SGHTS and YDEGEE. The CDR3 DNA follows: TGTGCCAGCAGCTTCTCCGGGACAGGGGCCTGGACTGAAGCTTTCTTT. Encoded protein: CASSFSGTGAWTEAFF. Full variable domain (rest looked up from reference TRBV5-8 and TRBJ1-1): EAGVTQSPTHLIKTRGQQATLRCSPISGHTSVYWYQQALGLGLQFLLWYDEGEERNRGNFPPRFSGRQFPNYSSELNVNALELEDSALYLCASSFSGTGAWTEAFFGQGTRLTVV.

The chain employs TRBV25-1 and TRBJ1-6, with no clear D. Germline CDR1 and CDR2: MGHDK and SYGVNS. This CDR3 has 13 amino acids. Between the trimmed V and J ends, which lost 3 bases and 8 bases, there was a span of 8 bases. The CDR3 nucleotides are TGTGCCAGCAGTGACCCGGGGTATTCACCCCTCCACTTT. Its translation is CASSDPGYSPLHF. Filled out from reference TRBV25-1 and TRBJ1-6, the complete variable domain reads EADIYQTPRYLVIGTGKKITLECSQTMGHDKMYWYQQDPGMELHLIHYSYGVNSTEKGDLSSESTVSRIRTEHFPLTLESARPSHTSQYLCASSDPGYSPLHFGNGTRLTVT.

The genes are TRBV4-2 and TRBJ1-6; 8 nucleotides line up with TRBD1. The CDR3 is made up of 16 amino acids. Germline assignment: CDR1 LGHNA and CDR2 YNFKEQ. Trimming cost V 1 base and J 7 bases; bases outside gene matches: 6. CDR3 sequence reads: CASSQVVAGGNSPLHF. For the CDR3, the DNA is TGTGCCAGCAGCCAAGTTGTTGCAGGGGGCAATTCACCCCTCCACTTT.

The genes are TRBV21-1 and TRBJ2-5; TRBD1 is the table's D call, not checked against the DNA. TRBV21-1 is flagged as a pseudogene. This CDR3 is built from 16 residues. This CDR3 reads CASSTPTGKSQETQYF. The CDR3 DNA sequence: TGTGCCAGCAGCACCCCGACAGGGAAAAGCCAAGAGACCCAGTACTTC.

The chain recombines TRBV7-3 with TRBJ2-2, with D perhaps matching TRBD2 (6 bases). Germline loops: CDR1 SGHTA, CDR2 FQGTGA. Trimming took 6 bases from V and 14 from J, leaving 13 bases between them. The CDR3 runs to 11 residues. CDR3 sequence (DNA): TGTGCCAGCAGGGGGGGAGACGGCCTGTTTTTT. Translation gives CASRGGDGLFF.

The rearrangement joins TRBV19 to TRBJ1-2; D gene unclear. CDR1 is LNHDA, CDR2 SQIVND, per germline (reference sequence). Trimming removed 8 bases from V and 5 bases from J, with 18 bases in between. The CDR3 is 14 amino acids. In DNA, the CDR3 is TGTGCCAGTTTTAAGGCGGCGACGGGGTATGGCTACACCTTC. Translated, it gives CASFKAATGYGYTF.